Described below is a single T cell receptor (beta chain) sequence and its context. The data were obtained in a study of cytomegalovirus exposure and HLA in healthy donors. With 60 Vbeta and 13 Jbeta primers, the PCR was carried out. Sequencing used immunoSEQ multiplex PCR; TCRdb keeps in-frame clones, though not all of them. The repertoire holds 90,000 or so clones, with 55% to 70% as singletons. Sequencing was carried out using PBMCs. This receptor was obtained from a boy aged 5-17 years in good health and CMV-seropositive.

The CDR3 DNA follows: TGTGCCAGCAGCAGGGGCGGGGAGTGGAAGAACTATGGCTACACCTTC. Protein product: CASSRGGEWKNYGYTF. The chain uses TRBV5-4 and TRBJ1-2; the D gene is possibly TRBD1 (5 bases). The length of the CDR3 is 16 residues. CDR1 and CDR2 from the germline V gene are SGHNT and YYREEE (reference sequence). Between the trimmed V and J ends, which lost 4 bases and 2 bases, there was a span of 18 bases.